One T cell receptor beta chain is described in this entry. The target antigen is unknown. The ends were cut back, 3 bases at V and 1 base at J, with 14 bases in the middle. Germline assignment: CDR1 MGHDK and CDR2 SYGVNS. The CDR3 loop spans 16 amino acids. This sample is part of a study of shared clonotypes between healthy human individuals. Study-wide findings and caveats: Few donors restricted represented genetic and exposure-history diversity. Between a handful of donors, naive CD4 clonotypes were shared at a level of roughly 5.5%.

Every donor was a Caucasian adult from Nashville, Tennessee. Deep-level running was used for the assay. Assay: immunoSEQ multiplex PCR; the TCRdb copy retains only in-frame clones and omits some. The data contain some 1,100,000 clones, 75% to 80% of them singletons. This TCR derives from a man aged 18 to 29 in good health. Some clones in this sample may be carry-over from other donors' samples. The source material was memory CD4+ T cells from PBMCs. Indicated subset: CD45RA-negative fraction. This chain connects TRBV25-1 to TRBJ2-3, with a tentative D call TRBD2 (5 bases). CDR3 nucleotides: TGTGCCAGCAGTGAGTCCTTAGGAGGTCGCACAGATACGCAGTATTTT. Its protein is CASSESLGGRTDTQYF.